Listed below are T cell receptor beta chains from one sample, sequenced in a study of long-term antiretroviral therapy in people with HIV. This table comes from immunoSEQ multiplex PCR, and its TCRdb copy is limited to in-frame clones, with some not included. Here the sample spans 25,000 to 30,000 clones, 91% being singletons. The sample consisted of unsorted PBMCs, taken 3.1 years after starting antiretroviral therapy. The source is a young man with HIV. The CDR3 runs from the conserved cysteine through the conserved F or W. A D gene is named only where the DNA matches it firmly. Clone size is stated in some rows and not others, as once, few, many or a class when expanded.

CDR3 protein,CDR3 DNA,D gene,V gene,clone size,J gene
CASTPGGSLYNEKLFF,TGTGCCAGCACCCCAGGGGGGTCCCTCTATAATGAAAAACTGTTTTTT,TRBD1,TRBV6-6,-,TRBJ1-4
CADSRTLANTEAFF,TGCGCAGATTCTCGGACCCTCGCGAACACTGAAGCTTTCTTT,-,TRBV4-3,once,TRBJ1-1
CASSFMSGDSPLHF,TGTGCCAGCAGCTTTATGTCGGGGGATTCACCCCTCCACTTT,-,TRBV5-4,-,TRBJ1-6
CASSDLPGRYEQYF,TGTGCCAGCAGTGATTTGCCAGGGCGCTACGAGCAGTACTTC,-,TRBV6-1,-,TRBJ2-7
CASSLAMGPNTEAFF,TGTGCCAGCAGCTTAGCGATGGGGCCGAACACTGAAGCTTTCTTT,-,TRBV7-9,once,TRBJ1-1
CASSMGDRMVPGQPLHF,TGTGCCAGCAGCATGGGTGACCGAATGGTGCCGGGGCAACCCCTCCACTTT,-,TRBV7-9,few,TRBJ1-6
CASSLSQAAEQFF,TGTGCCAGCAGCTTATCCCAGGCGGCCGAGCAGTTCTTC,-,TRBV5-4,-,TRBJ2-1
CASSFILGYGYTF,TGTGCCAGCAGCTTTATACTGGGGTATGGCTACACCTTC,-,TRBV7-2,-,TRBJ1-2
CASSARGRRTGELFF,TGTGCCAGCAGTGCGCGGGGGCGTCGGACCGGGGAGCTGTTTTTT,-,TRBV7-8,-,TRBJ2-2
CSVEDRAGARYEQYF,TGCAGCGTTGAAGATCGAGCGGGGGCCCGATACGAGCAGTACTTC,TRBD2,TRBV29-1,-,TRBJ2-7
CATSRDPGRWIDGYTF,TGTGCCACCAGCAGAGATCCCGGGCGGTGGATTGATGGCTACACCTTC,-,TRBV15,-,TRBJ1-2
CSARSGWDLHF,TGCAGTGCTAGATCTGGGTGGGACCTCCACTTT,-,TRBV20-1,few,TRBJ1-6
CASSSGTGYTGELFF,TGTGCCAGCTCCTCCGGGACAGGGTACACCGGGGAGCTGTTTTTT,TRBD1,TRBV25-1,-,TRBJ2-2
CASSQDRAPYGYTF,TGTGCCAGCAGTCAAGACAGGGCTCCCTATGGCTACACCTTC,TRBD1,TRBV6-5,-,TRBJ1-2
CSALDYEQYF,TGCAGCGCTTTGGACTACGAGCAGTACTTC,-,TRBV29-1,few,TRBJ2-7
CAVGGQDDEKLFF,TGTGCCGTAGGGGGACAGGACGATGAAAAACTGTTTTTT,TRBD1,TRBV10-3,-,TRBJ1-4